This is a list of T cell receptor beta chains from one sample in a study of blood T cells in healthy people across ages. TCRdb redid the calling of the 5' RACE reads with MiXCR, one entry per CDR3 protein. The sample has some 1,500,000 distinct CDR3 sequences, approximately 43% seen once. Input material: blood. Every receptor here comes from a woman between 18 and 30 years old in good health. Both conserved end residues are part of each CDR3. The D gene is left open where the match is weak. Clone size is given for some rows only: seen once, a few or many times, or a class if the clone is expanded.

TRBD2	.	TRBV20-1	TRBJ2-3	CSALWLAARTQYF	TGCAGTGCTTTATGGCTAGCGGCGCGGACGCAGTATTTT
.	.	TRBV20-1	TRBJ1-2	CSATSGKYYGYTF	TGCAGTGCTACTTCAGGGAAGTATTATGGCTACACCTTC
.	many	TRBV27	TRBJ1-5	CASSLSGDQPQHF	TGTGCCAGCAGTTTATCGGGTGATCAGCCCCAGCATTTT
.	.	TRBV21-1	TRBJ2-3	CASSKEGGNRSTDTQYF	TGTGCCAGCAGCAAAGAGGGCGGAAACAGATCCACAGATACGCAGTATTTT
.	.	TRBV13	TRBJ1-2	CASSLGGVHGYTF	TGTGCCAGCAGCTTAGGAGGGGTTCATGGCTACACCTTC
TRBD2	.	TRBV5-1	TRBJ2-1	CASSDARTSGSSNEQFF	TGCGCCAGCAGTGACGCTCGGACTAGCGGGAGTAGCAATGAGCAGTTCTTC
.	.	TRBV6-2/TRBV6-3	TRBJ2-5	CASSYYQQPETQYF	TGTGCCAGCAGTTACTACCAGCAACCAGAGACCCAGTACTTC
TRBD1	.	TRBV11-2	TRBJ2-5	CASSLMGQWIETQYF	TGTGCCAGCAGCCTAATGGGACAGTGGATTGAGACCCAGTACTTC
TRBD1	.	TRBV27	TRBJ1-2	CASSSGQAGYTF	TGTGCCAGCAGTTCGGGACAGGCCGGCTACACCTTC
.	.	TRBV2	TRBJ2-3	CASSELADTQYF	TGTGCCAGCAGTGAATTGGCAGATACGCAGTATTTT
.	few	TRBV7-9	TRBJ2-3	CAQRRQSTDTQYF	TGTGCTCAGCGTCGGCAGAGCACAGATACGCAGTATTTT
TRBD2	.	TRBV6-5	TRBJ2-1	CAGSGGTSGHNEQFF	TGTGCCGGCAGTGGCGGGACTAGCGGACACAATGAGCAGTTCTTC
.	.	TRBV4-3	TRBJ2-5	CASSPSAYQETQYF	TGCGCCAGCAGCCCCTCAGCGTACCAAGAGACCCAGTACTTC
.	.	TRBV6-5	TRBJ1-3	CASSYEGISGNTIYF	TGTGCCAGCAGTTATGAGGGGATCTCTGGAAACACCATATATTTT
TRBD1	few	TRBV6-2/TRBV6-3	TRBJ1-1	CASSYSSRGRRTFF	TGTGCCAGCAGTTACTCGTCCAGGGGGCGACGGACTTTCTTT
.	few	TRBV12-3/TRBV12-4	TRBJ1-2	CASSLAQGRRNYGYTF	TGTGCCAGCAGTCTGGCACAGGGACGCAGAAACTATGGCTACACCTTC
TRBD2	.	TRBV27	TRBJ2-1	CASSSEGLAGSDEQFF	TGTGCCAGCAGCTCGGAGGGACTAGCGGGATCGGATGAGCAGTTCTTC
.	.	TRBV12-3/TRBV12-4	TRBJ2-1	CASSALAVNEQFF	TGTGCCAGCAGCGCCCTGGCAGTAAATGAGCAGTTCTTC
.	.	TRBV14	TRBJ1-1	CASSQGSSTEAFF	TGTGCCAGCAGCCAAGGGTCGAGCACTGAAGCTTTCTTT
.	.	TRBV5-1	TRBJ2-7	CASSLEAPYEQYF	TGCGCCAGCAGCTTGGAGGCGCCCTACGAGCAGTACTTC
.	.	TRBV29-1	TRBJ1-2	CSVDVGSGVGGYTF	TGCAGCGTTGACGTTGGGTCAGGGGTCGGTGGCTACACCTTC
.	few	TRBV27	TRBJ2-2	CASSFSRTGELFF	TGTGCCAGCAGTTTTAGTAGAACCGGGGAGCTGTTTTTT
.	few	TRBV21-1	TRBJ2-7	CASSIRQGAKDEQYF	TGTGCCAGCAGCATTCGACAGGGGGCGAAAGACGAGCAGTACTTC
.	.	TRBV9	TRBJ1-1	CASSPGNAEAFF	TGTGCCAGCAGTCCGGGAAACGCTGAGGCTTTCTTT
TRBD2	few	TRBV24-1	TRBJ2-1	CATSDPPTSRFYNEQFF	TGTGCCACCAGTGATCCACCGACTAGCAGGTTTTACAATGAGCAGTTCTTC
TRBD1	.	TRBV14	TRBJ1-4	CASSHWDSREKLFF	TGTGCCAGCAGCCACTGGGACAGCCGCGAAAAACTGTTTTTT
.	.	TRBV21-1	TRBJ2-7	CTSSSRQGQRGEQYF	TGTACCAGCAGCTCCCGACAGGGCCAACGGGGGGAGCAGTACTTC
.	.	TRBV6-5	TRBJ1-4	CASRWDGATNEKLFF	TGTGCCAGCAGGTGGGACGGTGCAACTAATGAAAAACTGTTTTTT
TRBD1	.	TRBV7-3	TRBJ2-1	CASSAYPGTDEQFF	TGTGCCAGCAGCGCGTACCCCGGGACAGATGAGCAGTTCTTC
TRBD2	few	TRBV6-1	TRBJ2-7	CASSTGLAGGHATQYF	TGTGCCAGCAGCACGGGACTAGCGGGGGGGCATGCCACCCAGTACTTC
.	few	TRBV6-5	TRBJ2-1	CASSYQLTLNEQFF	TGTGCCAGCAGTTACCAGTTGACCCTAAATGAGCAGTTCTTC
.	few	TRBV4-1	TRBJ2-1	CASRLSFGSVDDEQFF	TGCGCCAGCAGACTGTCGTTCGGCTCCGTCGACGATGAGCAGTTCTTC
.	.	TRBV12-3/TRBV12-4	TRBJ1-1	CASSPPFLREAFF	TGTGCCAGCAGCCCTCCCTTTCTACGAGAAGCTTTCTTT
.	.	TRBV15	TRBJ2-3	CATTFRREDTQYF	TGTGCCACCACCTTCAGGAGGGAAGATACGCAGTATTTT
.	.	TRBV2	TRBJ1-6	CAGSEAYSPLHF	TGTGCCGGCAGTGAGGCGTATTCACCCCTCCACTTT
TRBD1	few	TRBV7-9	TRBJ1-4	CASSLTGFVEKLFF	TGTGCCAGCAGCTTGACAGGGTTTGTTGAAAAACTGTTTTTT
TRBD1	.	TRBV14	TRBJ2-7	CASSQLRDRGYEQYF	TGTGCCAGCAGCCAACTCAGGGACAGGGGCTATGAGCAGTACTTC
.	once	TRBV7-9	TRBJ2-2	CASSLARRTGELFF	TGTGCCAGCAGCTTAGCGCGAAGGACCGGGGAGCTGTTTTTT
TRBD1	few	TRBV6-2/TRBV6-3	TRBJ1-2	CASSQPGTALYGYTF	TGTGCCAGCAGTCAACCCGGGACAGCGCTCTATGGCTACACCTTC
.	.	TRBV14	TRBJ1-1	CASSQTGTTTEAFF	TGTGCCAGCAGCCAAACCGGGACAACCACTGAAGCTTTCTTT
.	few	TRBV7-2	TRBJ1-5	CASSLAGQVQPQHF	TGTGCCAGCAGCTTAGCGGGACAAGTACAGCCCCAGCATTTT
.	.	TRBV11-2	TRBJ2-1	CASSYNSGSWDNEQFF	TGTGCCAGCAGCTACAATTCAGGGTCTTGGGACAATGAGCAGTTCTTC
.	many	TRBV7-2	TRBJ1-1	CASSLARGYTEAFF	TGTGCCAGCAGCTTGGCCAGGGGTTACACTGAAGCTTTCTTT
TRBD1	.	TRBV6-2/TRBV6-3	TRBJ1-1	CASRMGQGRTEAFF	TGTGCCAGCAGGATGGGACAGGGAAGGACTGAAGCTTTCTTT
TRBD1	.	TRBV6-2/TRBV6-3	TRBJ2-7	CASSYRTGGNEQYF	TGTGCCAGCAGTTACAGGACAGGGGGCAACGAGCAGTACTTC
.	few	TRBV12-3/TRBV12-4	TRBJ1-1	CASTLLQGSPTEAFF	TGTGCCAGCACCCTATTACAGGGAAGTCCGACTGAAGCTTTCTTT
TRBD1	.	TRBV6-2/TRBV6-3	TRBJ2-1	CASSDPTGVNEQFF	TGTGCCAGCAGTGATCCTACAGGGGTCAATGAGCAGTTCTTC
.	few	TRBV27	TRBJ2-1	CASSWDLSYNEQFF	TGTGCCAGCAGCTGGGACTTATCCTACAATGAGCAGTTCTTC
.	.	TRBV4-1	TRBJ2-2	CASSQGLRGRTGELFF	TGCGCCAGCAGCCAAGGGCTGAGGGGGAGGACCGGGGAGCTGTTTTTT
TRBD1	few	TRBV2	TRBJ2-7	CASSEEDRVGEQYF	TGTGCCAGCAGTGAGGAGGACAGGGTAGGCGAGCAGTACTTC
.	.	TRBV28	TRBJ2-1	CASSTHLTGKYNEQFF	TGTGCCAGCAGTACTCACCTGACAGGCAAGTACAATGAGCAGTTCTTC
.	.	TRBV11-2	TRBJ1-1	CASSASRHTEAFF	TGTGCCAGCAGCGCCTCCAGGCACACTGAAGCTTTCTTT
TRBD1	.	TRBV10-3	TRBJ2-1	CASMGQSSYNEQFF	TGTGCCTCCATGGGACAGTCAAGCTACAATGAGCAGTTCTTC
.	few	TRBV10-3	TRBJ2-7	CAISERGGLKTYEQYF	TGTGCCATCAGTGAGAGGGGGGGACTAAAGACCTACGAGCAGTACTTC
.	.	TRBV20-1	TRBJ2-1	CSARAPRLNNEQFF	TGCAGTGCTAGAGCGCCTAGACTAAACAATGAGCAGTTCTTC